This TCR beta chain comes out of a study of T-cell memory formation after mild COVID-19. Study in general: Largely, TCR clusters stayed within a single donor.

About this clonotype: Its antigen is unidentified.

Whole-study results and caveats: Whether day 37 second-wave clones are SARS-CoV-2-specific was not confirmed.

TCRdb ran MiXCR on the 5' RACE reads and lists one entry per CDR3 protein. In the table there are about 600,000 distinct CDR3 sequences, about 20% of which are singletons. The sample comprised PBMCs or a T cell subset sorted from them (not recorded which). This clonotype originated in an adult woman who had mild COVID-19 (a few samples of this study predate the infection). Cell type and time point are not known.

The CDR3 is CSARRLGTKGIQYF. CDR3 nucleotide sequence: TGCAGTGCCAGAAGGCTAGGGACAAAGGGCATTCAGTACTTC. This chain connects TRBV20-1 to TRBJ2-4, with D perhaps TRBD1 (6 bases). The CDR3 has 14 residues. The germline gives CDR1 DFQATT, CDR2 SNEGSKA (reference sequence). The V and J ends lost 6 bases and 9 bases respectively, with 21 bases between them.